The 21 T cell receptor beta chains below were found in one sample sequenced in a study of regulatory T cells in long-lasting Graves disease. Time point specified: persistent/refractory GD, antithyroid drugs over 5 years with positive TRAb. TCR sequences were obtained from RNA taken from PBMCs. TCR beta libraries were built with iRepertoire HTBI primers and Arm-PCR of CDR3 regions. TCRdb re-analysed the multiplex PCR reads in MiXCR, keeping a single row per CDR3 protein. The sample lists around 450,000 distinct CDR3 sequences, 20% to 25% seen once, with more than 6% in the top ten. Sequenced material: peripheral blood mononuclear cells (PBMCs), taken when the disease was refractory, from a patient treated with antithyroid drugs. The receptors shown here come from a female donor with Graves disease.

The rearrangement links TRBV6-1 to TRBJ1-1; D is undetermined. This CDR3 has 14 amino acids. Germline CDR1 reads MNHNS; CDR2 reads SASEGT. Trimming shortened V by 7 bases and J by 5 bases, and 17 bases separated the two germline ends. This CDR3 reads CASIPDGVLTEAFF. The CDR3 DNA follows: TGTGCCAGCATCCCTGACGGTGTTTTGACTGAAGCTTTCTTT.

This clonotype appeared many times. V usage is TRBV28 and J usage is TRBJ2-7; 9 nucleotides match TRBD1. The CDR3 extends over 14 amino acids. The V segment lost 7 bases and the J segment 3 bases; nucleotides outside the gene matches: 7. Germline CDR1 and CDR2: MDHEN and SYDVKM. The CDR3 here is CASTPGGQGYEQYF. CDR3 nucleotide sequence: TGTGCCAGCACCCCTGGGGGACAGGGCTACGAGCAGTACTTC.

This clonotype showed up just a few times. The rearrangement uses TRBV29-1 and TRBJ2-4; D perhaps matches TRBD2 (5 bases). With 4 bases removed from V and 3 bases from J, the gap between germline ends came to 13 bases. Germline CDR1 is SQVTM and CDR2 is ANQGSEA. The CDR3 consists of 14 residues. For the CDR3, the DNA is TGCAGCGTTGTCGCTAGCTTTGGCAAAAACATTCAGTACTTC. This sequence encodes CSVVASFGKNIQYF.

The CDR3 DNA is TGTGCCAGCAGCGTGGACCCCCAACAGGGCGAGACCCAGTACTTC. Amino acid sequence: CASSVDPQQGETQYF. The J gene is TRBJ2-5, the V gene TRBV9; a weak D match, TRBD1 (6 bases). The CDR3 totals 15 residues. V was trimmed by 2 bases and J by 5 bases, leaving 16 bases between them. Germline CDR1 SGDLS, CDR2 YYNGEE. The whole variable domain, remainder taken from reference TRBV9 and TRBJ2-5, is DSGVTQTPKHLITATGQRVTLRCSPRSGDLSVYWYQQSLDQGLQFLIQYYNGEERAKGNILERFSAQQFPDLHSELNLSSLELGDSALYFCASSVDPQQGETQYFGPGTRLLVL.

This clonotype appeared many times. The CDR3 sequence: CSAWTPTGNQPQHF. CDR3 sequence (DNA): TGCAGTGCTTGGACCCCGACCGGCAATCAGCCCCAGCATTTT. This chain connects TRBV20-1 to TRBJ1-5; D remains unclear. The V gene's germline CDR1 is DFQATT and CDR2 SNEGSKA (reference sequence). This CDR3 has 14 amino acids. Trimming shortened V by 5 bases and J by 2 bases, and 13 bases separated the two germline ends.

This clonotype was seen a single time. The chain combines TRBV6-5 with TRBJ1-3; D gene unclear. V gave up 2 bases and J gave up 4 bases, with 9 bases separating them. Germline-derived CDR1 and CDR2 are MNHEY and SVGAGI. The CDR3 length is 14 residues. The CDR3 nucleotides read TGTGCCAGCAGTTACACCCCTCGCGGAAACACCATATATTTT. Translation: CASSYTPRGNTIYF.

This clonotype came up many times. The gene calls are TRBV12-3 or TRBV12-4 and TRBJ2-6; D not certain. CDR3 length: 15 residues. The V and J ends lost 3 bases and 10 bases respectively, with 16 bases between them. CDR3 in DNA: TGTGCCAGCAGTTTGGCAGGATCCCTCCAGAACGTCCTGACTTTC. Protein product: CASSLAGSLQNVLTF.

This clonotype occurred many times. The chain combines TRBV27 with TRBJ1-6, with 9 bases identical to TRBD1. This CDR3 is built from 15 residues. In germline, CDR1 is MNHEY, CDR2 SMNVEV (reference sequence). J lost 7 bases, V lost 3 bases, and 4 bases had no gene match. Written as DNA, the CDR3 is TGTGCCAGCAGTTTCCCGGACAGGGGAAATTCACCCCTCCACTTT. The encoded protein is CASSFPDRGNSPLHF.

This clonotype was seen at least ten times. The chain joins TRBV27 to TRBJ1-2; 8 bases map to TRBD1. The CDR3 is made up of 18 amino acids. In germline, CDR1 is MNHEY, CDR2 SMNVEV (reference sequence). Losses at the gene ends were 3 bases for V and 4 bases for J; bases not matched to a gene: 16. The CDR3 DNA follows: TGTGCCAGCAGTTTGTTGAGCCCGACAGGGGTTGAACTCTATGGCTACACCTTC. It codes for CASSLLSPTGVELYGYTF.

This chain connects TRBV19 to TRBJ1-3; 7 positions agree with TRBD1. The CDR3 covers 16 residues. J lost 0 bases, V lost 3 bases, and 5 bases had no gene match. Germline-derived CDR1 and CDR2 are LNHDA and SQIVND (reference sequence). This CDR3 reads CASSIAGQFSGNTIYF. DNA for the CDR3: TGTGCCAGTAGTATTGCGGGACAGTTCTCTGGAAACACCATATATTTT.

CDR3 amino acids: CASSSYVRLGADEQYF. CDR3 nucleotides: TGTGCCAGCAGCTCCTACGTTAGATTGGGAGCGGACGAGCAGTACTTC. The rearrangement uses TRBV5-5 and TRBJ2-7; tentative D call: TRBD2 (5 bases). Germline CDR1 reads SGHKS; CDR2 reads YYEKEE (reference sequence). V was clipped by 3 bases and J by 5 bases, with 21 bases between them. The CDR3 runs to 16 residues.

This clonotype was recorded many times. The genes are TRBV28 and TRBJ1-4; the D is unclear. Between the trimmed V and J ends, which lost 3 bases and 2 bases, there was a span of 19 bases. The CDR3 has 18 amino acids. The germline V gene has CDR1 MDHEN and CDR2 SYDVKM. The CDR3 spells CASSFSLGPVATNEKLFF. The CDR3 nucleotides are TGTGCCAGCAGTTTTAGTTTGGGCCCCGTGGCGACTAATGAAAAACTGTTTTTT.

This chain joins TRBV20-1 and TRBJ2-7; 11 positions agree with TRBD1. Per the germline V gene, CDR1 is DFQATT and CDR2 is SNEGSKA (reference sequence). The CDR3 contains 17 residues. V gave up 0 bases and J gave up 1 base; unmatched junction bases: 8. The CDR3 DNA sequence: TGCAGTGCTAGAGACCCCGCCCGGGACAGGGGGTCCTACGAGCAGTACTTC. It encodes CSARDPARDRGSYEQYF.

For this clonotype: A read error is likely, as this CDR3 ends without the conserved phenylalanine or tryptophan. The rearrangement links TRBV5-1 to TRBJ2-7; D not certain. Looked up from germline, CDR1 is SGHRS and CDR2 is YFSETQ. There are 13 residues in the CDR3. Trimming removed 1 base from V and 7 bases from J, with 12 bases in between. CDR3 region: CASSLNSLVEQYS. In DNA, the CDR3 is TGCGCCAGCAGCTTGAACAGCTTGGTGGAGCAGTACTCC.

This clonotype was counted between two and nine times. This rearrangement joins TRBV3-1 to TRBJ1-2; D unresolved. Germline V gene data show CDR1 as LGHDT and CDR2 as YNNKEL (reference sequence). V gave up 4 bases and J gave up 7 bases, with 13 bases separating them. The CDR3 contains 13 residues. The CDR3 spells CASSRAGLSGYTF. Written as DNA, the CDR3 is TGTGCCAGCAGCCGAGCGGGCCTAAGTGGCTACACCTTC.

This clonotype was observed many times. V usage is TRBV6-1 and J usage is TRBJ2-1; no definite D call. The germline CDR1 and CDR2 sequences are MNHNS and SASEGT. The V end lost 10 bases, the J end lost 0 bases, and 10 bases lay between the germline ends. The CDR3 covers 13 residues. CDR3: CATEDHSYNEQFF. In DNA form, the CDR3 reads TGTGCCACCGAGGACCACTCCTACAATGAGCAGTTCTTC.

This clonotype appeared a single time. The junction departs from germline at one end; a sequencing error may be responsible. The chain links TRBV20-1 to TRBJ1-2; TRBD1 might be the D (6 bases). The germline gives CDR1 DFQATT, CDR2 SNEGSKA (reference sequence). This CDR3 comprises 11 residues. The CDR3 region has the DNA TGCAGTGCTAGGACAGGCTATGGCTACACCTTT. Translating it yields CSARTGYGYTF.

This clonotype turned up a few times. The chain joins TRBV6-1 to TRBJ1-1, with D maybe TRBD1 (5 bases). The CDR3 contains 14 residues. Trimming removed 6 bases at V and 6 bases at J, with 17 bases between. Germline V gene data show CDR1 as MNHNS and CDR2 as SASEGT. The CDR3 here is CASRRQIERAEAFF. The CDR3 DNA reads TGTGCCAGCAGGAGACAGATTGAAAGGGCTGAAGCTTTCTTT.

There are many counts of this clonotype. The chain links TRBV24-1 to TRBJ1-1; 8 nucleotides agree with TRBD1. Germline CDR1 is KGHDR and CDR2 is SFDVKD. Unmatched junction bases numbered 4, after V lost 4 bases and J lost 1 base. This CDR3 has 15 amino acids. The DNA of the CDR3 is TGTGCCACCAGTGACCAGGACAGGGCGAACACTGAAGCTTTCTTT. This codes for CATSDQDRANTEAFF.

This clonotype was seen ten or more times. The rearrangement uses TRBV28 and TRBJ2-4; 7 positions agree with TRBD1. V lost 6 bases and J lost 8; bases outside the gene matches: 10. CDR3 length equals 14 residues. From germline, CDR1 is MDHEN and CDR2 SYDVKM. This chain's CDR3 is CASRDDRARDIQYF. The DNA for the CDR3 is TGTGCCAGCAGGGATGACAGGGCGAGGGACATTCAGTACTTC.

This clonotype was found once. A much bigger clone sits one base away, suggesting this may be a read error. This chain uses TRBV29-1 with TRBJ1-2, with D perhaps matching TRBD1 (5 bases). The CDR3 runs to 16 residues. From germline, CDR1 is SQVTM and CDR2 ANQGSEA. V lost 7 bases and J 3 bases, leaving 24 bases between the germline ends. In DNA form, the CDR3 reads TGCAGCGCAATCGTACATTCGCCCAGGGTTGACTATGGCTACACCTTC. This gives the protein CSAIVHSPRVDYGYTF.